The entry below describes one T cell receptor (beta chain). Its antigen is undetermined. These data come from a study of T cell responses to AZD1222 COVID-19 vaccine. The assay was immunoSEQ multiplex PCR, and TCRdb's table has in-frame clones only and misses some. The data hold some 140,000 clones, with approximately 90% observed a single time. CDR1 and CDR2 from the germline V gene are SEHNR and FQNEAQ (reference sequence). This CDR3 has 12 residues. The V end was cut by 5 bases, the J end by 5 bases, with 10 bases between. Points from the study as a whole: The study sampled repertoires only after the peak T cell response. Within unmutated variant regions lay the reported targets of nearly half of spike-specific TCRs. Seropositive AZD1222 recipients at baseline numbered only five or six.

The chain has TRBV7-9 and TRBJ2-7; D call uncertain. Sample: peripheral blood, taken on day 0 of AZD1222 vaccination. The source of this sequence is an adult in good health. The CDR3 spells CASSPEYDEQYF. The CDR3 DNA follows: TGTGCCAGCAGCCCAGAGTACGACGAGCAGTACTTC.